The 23 T cell receptor beta chains below come from one sample, sequenced in a study of blood T cell repertoires in COVID-19. Profiled with immunoSEQ multiplex PCR; TCRdb holds only in-frame clones, not every one. Of 150,000 to 180,000 clones in the sample, around 85% were seen once. The sequenced material came from peripheral blood. The receptors shown here come from a man aged 55-75 years with COVID-19, enrolled during active disease.

The CDR3 is CASSETGGYQPQHF. The CDR3 coding sequence is TGTGCCAGCAGTGAGACAGGGGGCTATCAGCCCCAGCATTTT. The rearrangement uses TRBV28 and TRBJ1-5, with 10 bases fitting TRBD1. J gave up 5 bases and V 5 bases, and 3 bases lay outside the gene matches. Germline lookup yields CDR1 MDHEN and CDR2 SYDVKM. The CDR3 totals 14 residues.

V is TRBV19 and J is TRBJ1-1, with D maybe TRBD1 (5 bases). Per the germline V gene, CDR1 is LNHDA and CDR2 is SQIVND (reference sequence). Trimming left V 5 bases short and J 0 bases short, with 10 bases between. This CDR3 contains 14 residues. CDR3 in amino acids: CASSRGVMNTEAFF. The DNA for the CDR3 is TGTGCCAGTAGTCGGGGGGTGATGAACACTGAAGCTTTCTTT.

The gene calls are TRBV3-1 (or the pseudogene TRBV3-2) and TRBJ1-1; no clear D. This CDR3 comprises 15 residues. Germline V gives CDR1 LGHDT, CDR2 YNNKEL (reference sequence). Trimming took 3 bases from V and 3 from J, leaving 14 bases between them. CDR3 DNA sequence: TGTGCCAGCAGCCATCTAGAGGGCGCGGACACTGAAGCTTTCTTT. Amino acid sequence: CASSHLEGADTEAFF.

This clone was picked up one time. The rearrangement joins TRBV7-2 to TRBJ2-5; D not certain. This CDR3 region has 15 residues. From germline, CDR1 is SGHTA and CDR2 FQGNSA. V lost 2 bases and J 5 bases, leaving 15 bases between the germline ends. The CDR3 DNA reads as TGTGCCAGCAGCTTAAATTTGGCCCTTTCGGAGACCCAGTACTTC. Translating gives CASSLNLALSETQYF.

This chain joins TRBV12-2 and TRBJ1-5; TRBD1, the table's D call, was not compared with the DNA. TRBV12-2 is classified as a pseudogene. The CDR3 is 15 amino acids. The CDR3 DNA follows: TGTGCAAGTCGTATCCAGGGGATTAGCAATCAGCCCCAGCATTTT. Translating it yields CASRIQGISNQPQHF.

In its sample, this clone was seen a few times. The genes are TRBV7-6 and TRBJ1-1; D is possibly TRBD1 (6 bases). Per germline, CDR1 SGHVS and CDR2 FNYEAQ. The CDR3 is 14 amino acids. The V end lost 2 bases, the J end lost 3 bases, and 10 bases lay between the germline ends. CDR3 DNA sequence: TGTGCCAGCAGCTTAACAGGGCCCCACACTGAAGCTTTCTTT. Protein: CASSLTGPHTEAFF.

J is TRBJ2-7 and V is TRBV30, with TRBD1 matching 9 bases. V lost 3 bases and J lost 5; bases outside the gene matches: 14. The CDR3 is 16 amino acids. The germline gives CDR1 GTSNPN, CDR2 SVGIG (reference sequence). CDR3 residues: CAWSRDRVRGGNEQYF. CDR3 in DNA: TGTGCCTGGAGCCGGGACAGGGTAAGAGGTGGAAACGAGCAGTACTTC.

The chain joins TRBV19 to TRBJ1-1; no reliable D call. Between the trimmed V and J ends, which lost 1 base and 5 bases, there was a span of 5 bases. The CDR3 consists of 12 residues. The germline CDR1 and CDR2 sequences are LNHDA and SQIVND (reference sequence). CDR3 DNA: TGTGCCAGTAGTATAGGACTGACTGAAGCTTTCTTT. Translating it yields CASSIGLTEAFF.

The rearrangement joins TRBV6-6 to TRBJ1-5; no clear D gene. Germline V gene sequence: CDR1 MNHNY, CDR2 SVGAGI (reference sequence). The CDR3 runs 16 residues. The V end lost 1 base, the J end lost 1 base, and 11 bases lay between the germline ends. The CDR3 nucleotides read TGTGCCAGCAGTTACTTCCTCAGTCAGAGCAATCAGCCCCAGCATTTT. Amino acids: CASSYFLSQSNQPQHF.

The genes are TRBV5-1 and TRBJ1-4; D possibly corresponds to TRBD1 (5 bases). V dropped 4 bases and J dropped 0 bases, with 13 bases sitting between them. The germline V gene encodes CDR1 SGHRS and CDR2 YFSETQ. The CDR3 runs 16 residues. The CDR3 reads CASSAGRGTTNEKLFF. CDR3 nucleotides: TGCGCCAGCAGCGCGGGACGGGGGACAACTAATGAAAAACTGTTTTTT.

This clone was counted between two and nine times. The CDR3 protein is CASSQVRTGDGYTF. CDR3 sequence (DNA): TGTGCCAGCAGCCAAGTCCGGACAGGGGACGGCTACACCTTC. The chain is built from TRBV14 and TRBJ1-2; 9 nucleotides align to TRBD1. This CDR3 has 14 amino acids. Losses at the gene ends were 1 base for V and 8 bases for J; bases not matched to a gene: 5. CDR1 is SGHDN and CDR2 is FVKESK in the germline V gene. The whole variable domain, filled in from reference TRBV14 and TRBJ1-2, reads EAGVTQFPSHSVIEKGQTVTLRCDPISGHDNLYWYRRVMGKEIKFLLHFVKESKQDESGMPNNRFLAERTGGTYSTLKVQPAELEDSGVYFCASSQVRTGDGYTFGSGTRLTVV.

V usage is TRBV27 and J usage is TRBJ1-5, with a possible D match to TRBD1 (6 bases). CDR1 is MNHEY, CDR2 SMNVEV, per germline (reference sequence). The CDR3 has 16 amino acids. Trimming took off 8 bases at V and 1 base at J, with 18 bases between the two ends. CDR3 region: CASGTQGVLSNQPQHF. For the CDR3, the DNA is TGTGCCAGCGGTACACAGGGCGTCTTAAGCAATCAGCCCCAGCATTTT.

This clone turned up a few times. The chain links TRBV6-2 or TRBV6-3 to TRBJ2-5; 8 bases are shared with TRBD1. CDR3 length equals 14 residues. With V trimmed by 5 bases and J by 4 bases, 6 bases remained unmatched. Per the germline V gene, CDR1 is MNHEY and CDR2 is SVGEGT. CDR3 DNA sequence: TGTGCCAGCAGTCCGTGGACAGGGCGAGAGACCCAGTACTTC. Encoded protein: CASSPWTGRETQYF.

The rearrangement links TRBV29-1 to TRBJ2-7; 12 bases are shared with TRBD2. The CDR3 has 23 residues. Germline trimming cut 6 bases from V and 2 bases from J; bases unmatched to any gene: 32. Germline CDR1 SQVTM, CDR2 ANQGSEA. In nucleotides, the CDR3 is TGCAGCGTCATATTAATACGGACAGGGGTTAGACTAGCGGGAGATGGTCGGGCCTACGAGCAGTACTTC. Translation: CSVILIRTGVRLAGDGRAYEQYF.

The chain employs TRBV7-3 and TRBJ2-4; the D gene is possibly TRBD1 (5 bases). The CDR3 has 16 amino acids. Trimming took off 5 bases at V and 0 bases at J, with 14 bases between the two ends. Germline-derived CDR1 and CDR2 are SGHTA and FQGTGA. CDR3 in amino acids: CASSRQGSGAKNIQYF. The CDR3 nucleotides read TGTGCCAGCAGCCGTCAGGGAAGTGGAGCCAAAAACATTCAGTACTTC.

V gene TRBV18 combines with J gene TRBJ2-4; D gene uncertain. The CDR3 has 15 residues. CDR1 is KGHSH and CDR2 is LQKENI in the germline V gene. V was clipped by 3 bases and J by 2 bases, with 11 bases between them. CDR3 residues: CASSPDNDPKNIQYF. The CDR3 DNA is TGTGCCAGCTCACCCGACAACGACCCCAAAAACATTCAGTACTTC.

The chain uses TRBV2 and TRBJ1-6, with D possibly TRBD1 on 5 matching bases. CDR1 SNHLY and CDR2 FYNNEI come from the germline V gene. The CDR3 consists of 15 residues. Trimming pared 5 bases from V and 7 bases from J, leaving 15 bases between. The CDR3 DNA reads TGTGCCAGCAGTTCATCAGGGTCCGTCAATTCACCCCTCCACTTT. It codes for CASSSSGSVNSPLHF.

The CDR3 DNA follows: TGTGCCAGCAGTTACTCGACGCCTACTCCGGGAAAGTGGGAGACCCAGTACTTC. It is translated as CASSYSTPTPGKWETQYF. The rearrangement joins TRBV6-2 or TRBV6-3 to TRBJ2-5; weak D call: TRBD2 (5 bases). Germline values: CDR1 MNHEY, CDR2 SVGEGT. This CDR3 spans 18 amino acids. Trimming took 0 bases from V and 5 from J, leaving 22 bases between them.

J is TRBJ2-2 and V is TRBV7-2; D perhaps matches TRBD1 (5 bases). Trimming left V 1 base short and J 7 bases short, with 22 bases between. This CDR3 is 18 amino acids long. Germline CDR1 and CDR2: SGHTA and FQGNSA. The chain's CDR3 is CASSLEASKYRRGGELFF. The CDR3 nucleotides read TGTGCCAGCAGCTTAGAGGCCTCCAAGTATAGAAGGGGCGGGGAGCTGTTTTTT.

The rearrangement links TRBV4-3 to TRBJ1-3; D possibly corresponds to TRBD1 (6 bases). V was clipped by 0 bases and J by 1 base, with 10 bases between them. CDR1 is LGHNA and CDR2 is YSLEER in the germline V gene. This CDR3 has 16 amino acids. The CDR3 protein is CASSQDSGQSGNTIYF. The CDR3, as DNA: TGCGCCAGCAGCCAAGATTCAGGACAGTCTGGAAACACCATATATTTT.

The rearrangement links TRBV28 to TRBJ1-6; D gene uncertain. The CDR3 sequence is 15 residues long. Trimming took off 1 base at V and 13 bases at J, with 17 bases between the two ends. Germline loops: CDR1 MDHEN, CDR2 SYDVKM. As DNA, the CDR3 is TGTGCCAGCAGTTTATTCTCGCAGGCTGGGTTTCCCCTCCACTTT. Protein sequence: CASSLFSQAGFPLHF.

The chain combines TRBV3-1 (or the pseudogene TRBV3-2) with TRBJ1-2, with a weak D call TRBD1 (5 bases). Trimming took 2 bases from V and 8 from J, leaving 15 bases between them. The CDR3 is 14 amino acids. Looked up from germline, CDR1 is LGHDT and CDR2 is YNNKEL (reference sequence). The CDR3 protein is CASSQLQGSRGYTF. The CDR3 DNA reads as TGTGCCAGCAGCCAACTGCAGGGCTCACGGGGCTACACCTTC.

V and J are TRBV9 and TRBJ1-2, with no clear D. This CDR3 is 15 amino acids long. V was shortened by 0 bases and J by 4 bases, with 13 bases between the two germline ends. The germline V gene has CDR1 SGDLS and CDR2 YYNGEE. The CDR3 bases are TGTGCCAGCAGCGTAGATCCAGGCGGGAGCTATGGCTACACCTTC. As protein: CASSVDPGGSYGYTF. Using reference TRBV9 and TRBJ1-2 for the parts outside the CDR3, the full variable domain is DSGVTQTPKHLITATGQRVTLRCSPRSGDLSVYWYQQSLDQGLQFLIQYYNGEERAKGNILERFSAQQFPDLHSELNLSSLELGDSALYFCASSVDPGGSYGYTFGSGTRLTVV.